The 30 T cell receptor beta chains reported below all come from one sample, sequenced in a study of T cell responses to AZD1222 COVID-19 vaccine. The repertoire was sequenced with immunoSEQ multiplex PCR; TCRdb's copy has only in-frame clones and lacks some. The data contain approximately 130,000 clones, 80% to 95% of them singletons. Sequenced here: peripheral blood, sampled on day 0 of AZD1222 vaccination. These receptors originate from an adult in good health.

V usage is TRBV3-1 (or the pseudogene TRBV3-2) and J usage is TRBJ2-5, with D perhaps TRBD1 (5 bases). V lost 5 bases and J 7 bases, leaving 14 bases between the germline ends. This CDR3 region has 13 residues. Germline loops: CDR1 LGHDT, CDR2 YNNKEL (reference sequence). CDR3: CASSTGPKGTQYF. The CDR3 DNA sequence: TGTGCCAGCAGCACAGGACCTAAAGGGACCCAGTACTTC.

The genes are TRBV19 and TRBJ2-2, with D maybe TRBD1 (5 bases). Germline assignment: CDR1 LNHDA and CDR2 SQIVND (reference sequence). V lost 6 bases, J lost 1 base, and 12 bases lay in between. This CDR3 has 15 residues. The CDR3 is CASRKAGLNTGELFF. DNA of the CDR3: TGTGCCAGTAGAAAGGCAGGGCTGAACACCGGGGAGCTGTTTTTT.

The chain is built from TRBV7-9 and TRBJ2-2, with 10 bases lining up with TRBD2. The CDR3 is 16 amino acids. With V trimmed by 6 bases and J by 6 bases, 10 bases remained unmatched. CDR1 is SEHNR and CDR2 is FQNEAQ in the germline V gene (reference sequence). The CDR3 DNA reads TGTGCCAGCAGGCCGCTTGAGAGCGGGAGGGCCGGGGAGCTGTTTTTT. Translated: CASRPLESGRAGELFF. The full variable domain, completed using reference TRBV7-9 and TRBJ2-2, is DTGVSQNPRHKITKRGQNVTFRCDPISEHNRLYWYRQTLGQGPEFLTYFQNEAQLEKSRLLSDRFSAERPKGSFSTLEIQRTEQGDSAMYLCASRPLESGRAGELFFGEGSRLTVL.

The chain joins TRBV25-1 to TRBJ1-1; unclear D gene. The CDR3 covers 15 residues. Germline V gives CDR1 MGHDK, CDR2 SYGVNS. V lost 0 bases and J lost 5, with 13 bases in between. CDR3 in amino acids: CASSEYEWKRTEAFF. The CDR3 region has the DNA TGTGCCAGCAGTGAATATGAATGGAAAAGGACTGAAGCTTTCTTT.

This sequence joins TRBV7-9 and TRBJ2-2, with 10 bases identical to TRBD2. Germline V gene data show CDR1 as SEHNR and CDR2 as FQNEAQ (reference sequence). CDR3 length: 17 amino acids. The V segment lost 5 bases and the J segment 1 base; nucleotides outside the gene matches: 7. This CDR3 is CASSRLAGALNTGELFF. The CDR3 bases are TGTGCCAGCAGCCGTCTAGCGGGAGCACTGAACACCGGGGAGCTGTTTTTT.

The V gene is TRBV5-5, the J gene TRBJ2-6; 10 bases align to TRBD1. CDR3 length: 17 amino acids. The germline V gene has CDR1 SGHKS and CDR2 YYEKEE (reference sequence). J was trimmed by 1 base and V by 5 bases; bases with no gene match: 6. This chain's CDR3 is CASSWTGGNSGANVLTF. The DNA for the CDR3 is TGTGCCAGCAGTTGGACAGGGGGTAATTCTGGGGCCAACGTCCTGACTTTC.

The gene calls are TRBV30 and TRBJ1-2; D call uncertain. The CDR3 consists of 13 residues. Germline CDR1 reads GTSNPN; CDR2 reads SVGIG (reference sequence). V was trimmed by 2 bases and J by 8 bases, leaving 15 bases between them. The CDR3 region is CAWSYVGLSGYTF. CDR3 in DNA: TGTGCCTGGAGTTATGTGGGGTTGAGCGGCTACACCTTC.

The chain couples TRBV12-3 or TRBV12-4 to TRBJ2-5; D remains ambiguous. This CDR3 has 13 residues. V was pared by 6 bases and J by 1 base, with 9 bases between. The CDR3 bases are TGTGCCAGCAGCTCCTGGGGCCAAGAGACCCAGTACTTC. It yields the protein CASSSWGQETQYF.

This sequence joins TRBV7-8 and TRBJ1-5; TRBD1 might be the D (5 bases). Germline values: CDR1 SGHVS, CDR2 FQNEAQ. The CDR3 loop spans 16 amino acids. Trimming removed 0 bases from V and 7 bases from J, with 16 bases in between. The CDR3 loop is CASSLALGIREQPQHF. For the CDR3, the DNA is TGTGCCAGCAGCTTAGCGTTGGGTATCAGGGAACAGCCCCAGCATTTT.

The chain carries TRBV7-2 and TRBJ2-1, with D perhaps matching TRBD2 (6 bases). CDR1 is SGHTA and CDR2 is FQGNSA in the germline V gene. The V end was cut by 4 bases, the J end by 6 bases, with 16 bases between. This CDR3 region has 15 residues. The CDR3 loop reads CASSSRRRGGNEQFF. Here the CDR3 DNA reads TGTGCCAGCAGCTCTAGGAGGCGGGGCGGCAATGAGCAGTTCTTC.

The genes are TRBV5-1 and TRBJ2-3; 8 nucleotides align to TRBD2. The V gene's germline CDR1 is SGHRS and CDR2 YFSETQ. The J segment lost 5 bases and the V segment lost 2 bases, leaving 10 bases of the junction unmatched. The CDR3 covers 16 residues. CDR3 nucleotides: TGCGCCAGCAGCTTAATACTAGCGGAGGGGGGAGATACGCAGTATTTT. Its translation is CASSLILAEGGDTQYF.

This clone was found once. This chain uses TRBV3-1 (or the pseudogene TRBV3-2) with TRBJ1-4, with no clear D. Per germline, CDR1 LGHDT and CDR2 YNNKEL (reference sequence). V lost 3 bases to trimming and J lost 2 bases, with 13 bases between them. The CDR3 is 16 amino acids. CDR3 region: CASSHCRQPTNEKLFF. The CDR3 DNA sequence: TGTGCCAGCAGCCATTGCCGCCAACCTACTAATGAAAAACTGTTTTTT.

This chain connects TRBV3-1 (or the pseudogene TRBV3-2) to TRBJ2-3; no reliable D call. CDR1 LGHDT and CDR2 YNNKEL come from the germline V gene (reference sequence). The CDR3 is made up of 16 amino acids. V was cut by 3 bases and J by 5 bases, with 18 bases left in between. CDR3 protein: CASSHPRTDHEDTQYF. DNA of the CDR3: TGTGCCAGCAGCCACCCCCGGACCGACCACGAAGATACGCAGTATTTT.

This sequence joins TRBV5-6 and TRBJ1-2; D gene unclear. The V gene lost 0 bases and the J gene lost 4 bases, with 10 bases spanning the gap. Germline CDR1 SGHDT, CDR2 YYEEEE. There are 14 residues in the CDR3. CDR3 DNA: TGTGCCAGCAGCTTGGACAGCCTGCCCTATGGCTACACCTTC. This sequence encodes CASSLDSLPYGYTF.

The genes are TRBV28 and TRBJ2-7; D uncertain. The CDR3 has 15 amino acids. Germline CDR1 MDHEN, CDR2 SYDVKM. The V end was cut by 6 bases, the J end by 2 bases, with 17 bases between. CDR3 loop: CASRPRPTPTYEQYF. DNA of the CDR3: TGTGCCAGCAGACCTCGACCTACACCCACCTACGAGCAGTACTTC.

The chain is built from TRBV5-5 and TRBJ2-1; 13 bases are a match to TRBD2. Trimming took 7 bases from V and 0 from J; bases not matched to a gene: 10. CDR1 and CDR2 from the germline V gene are SGHKS and YYEKEE (reference sequence). The CDR3 is 18 amino acids. Written as DNA, the CDR3 is TGTGCCAGCCTACTAGCGGGAGGGCCCCGAAGCTCCTACAATGAGCAGTTCTTC. It yields the protein CASLLAGGPRSSYNEQFF.

This sequence joins TRBV2 and TRBJ1-4, with D maybe TRBD1 (5 bases). Germline V CDR1 and CDR2: SNHLY, FYNNEI. V lost 4 bases and J 8 bases, leaving 14 bases between the germline ends. This CDR3 is built from 14 residues. CDR3 protein: CASSAASRGEKLFF. The CDR3 coding sequence is TGTGCCAGCAGTGCGGCCTCCCGGGGGGAAAAACTGTTTTTT.

CDR3 sequence (DNA): TGTGCCAGCAGGGCCCTCACAGCGGACCACTACAATGAGCAGTTCTTC. Protein: CASRALTADHYNEQFF. V usage is TRBV28 and J usage is TRBJ2-1; perhaps TRBD2 as D (5 bases). Germline V gene lookup returns CDR1 MDHEN and CDR2 SYDVKM. The CDR3 sequence is 16 residues long. The V end was cut by 6 bases, the J end by 3 bases, with 18 bases between.

J is TRBJ1-1 and V is TRBV24-1, with 8 bases matching TRBD1. Unmatched junction bases numbered 9, after V lost 3 bases and J lost 4 bases. Germline V lookup: CDR1 KGHDR, CDR2 SFDVKD. There are 16 residues in the CDR3. The CDR3 loop reads CATSDLHRGLGTEAFF. The CDR3 nucleotides read TGTGCCACCAGTGATCTCCACAGGGGGTTAGGCACTGAAGCTTTCTTT.

This chain connects TRBV7-9 to TRBJ1-2; possible D gene TRBD1, 5 bases. The CDR3 has 14 residues. Germline V CDR1 and CDR2: SEHNR, FQNEAQ (reference sequence). The V gene lost 5 bases and the J gene lost 1 base, with 11 bases spanning the gap. CDR3 sequence reads: CASSQGFVNYGYTF. CDR3 DNA: TGTGCCAGCAGCCAGGGCTTCGTTAACTATGGCTACACCTTC.

This chain uses TRBV28 with TRBJ2-7, with a possible D match to TRBD2 (6 bases). The CDR3 is made up of 16 amino acids. V dropped 6 bases and J dropped 3 bases, with 21 bases sitting between them. The germline V gene has CDR1 MDHEN and CDR2 SYDVKM. The CDR3 loop reads CASSFLTPRTNYEQYF. The CDR3 DNA reads TGTGCCAGCAGCTTCCTTACCCCCCGGACTAACTACGAGCAGTACTTC.

This clone was seen a single time. The V and J genes are TRBV27 and TRBJ1-2; the D gene is possibly TRBD1 (6 bases). The germline gives CDR1 MNHEY, CDR2 SMNVEV (reference sequence). The V end lost 3 bases, the J end lost 5 bases, and 22 bases lay between the germline ends. CDR3 length: 17 amino acids. The CDR3 DNA reads TGTGCCAGCAGTTTGGCCCCGAGCCGGGACACTAGATATGGCTACACCTTC. Amino acid sequence: CASSLAPSRDTRYGYTF.

This chain links TRBV7-9 with TRBJ1-2; D is unclear. V lost 1 base, J lost 8 bases, and 14 bases lay in between. Per the germline V gene, CDR1 is SEHNR and CDR2 is FQNEAQ (reference sequence). The CDR3 covers 14 residues. CDR3 bases: TGTGCCAGCAGCTTAGTCGAGGTCCATATCGGCTACACCTTC. Its translation: CASSLVEVHIGYTF.

This clone was found once. The genes are TRBV29-1 and TRBJ1-2, with D possibly being TRBD1 (5 bases). The CDR3 runs 12 residues. Germline V gene sequence: CDR1 SQVTM, CDR2 ANQGSEA. V was clipped by 7 bases and J by 4 bases, with 13 bases between them. In DNA form, the CDR3 reads TGCAGCGCCGACAGTTCCACCTATGGCTACACCTTC. It encodes CSADSSTYGYTF.

The chain has TRBV6-5 and TRBJ2-1; tentatively, D is TRBD1 or TRBD2 (5 bases each). Germline V gene lookup returns CDR1 MNHEY and CDR2 SVGAGI. Trimming removed 6 bases from V and 3 bases from J, with 15 bases in between. The CDR3 extends over 15 amino acids. The CDR3, as DNA: TGTGCCAGCAGGACACCGGGACGGAGCTACAATGAGCAGTTCTTC. Its protein is CASRTPGRSYNEQFF.

The V gene is TRBV19, the J gene TRBJ2-5; D unresolved. In germline, CDR1 is LNHDA, CDR2 SQIVND (reference sequence). This CDR3 region has 13 residues. V shed 10 bases and J shed 5 bases, with 17 bases lying between them. The CDR3 sequence is CATIIGLRETQYF. As DNA, the CDR3 is TGTGCCACCATAATCGGGTTACGGGAGACCCAGTACTTC.

The gene calls are TRBV30 and TRBJ1-3; D is unresolved. Germline CDR1 GTSNPN, CDR2 SVGIG (reference sequence). V was clipped by 2 bases and J by 0 bases, with 14 bases between them. The CDR3 is 16 amino acids. CDR3 nucleotide sequence: TGTGCCTGGAGTACACAGAAGAAGCACTCTGGAAACACCATATATTTT. It codes for CAWSTQKKHSGNTIYF. The entire variable domain, with the rest obtained from reference TRBV30 and TRBJ1-3, is as follows: SQTIHQWPATLVQPVGSPLSLECTVEGTSNPNLYWYRQAAGRGLQLLFYSVGIGQISSEVPQNLSASRPQDRQFILSSKKLLLSDSGFYLCAWSTQKKHSGNTIYFGEGSWLTVV.

The chain employs TRBV20-1 and TRBJ2-7; 11 bases fit TRBD2. The CDR3 covers 14 residues. CDR1 DFQATT and CDR2 SNEGSKA come from the germline V gene (reference sequence). J lost 2 bases, V lost 6 bases, and 6 bases had no gene match. This chain's CDR3 is CSASSGRATYEQYF. The CDR3 coding sequence is TGCAGTGCCAGTAGCGGGAGGGCCACCTACGAGCAGTACTTC.

The V call is TRBV30, the J call TRBJ2-1, with D perhaps matching TRBD2 (6 bases). CDR3 length: 15 residues. Germline values: CDR1 GTSNPN, CDR2 SVGIG (reference sequence). Trimming removed 0 bases from V and 2 bases from J, with 11 bases in between. The CDR3 DNA is TGTGCCTGGAGTGTATGGACTAATCCCTACAATGAGCAGTTCTTC. As protein: CAWSVWTNPYNEQFF.

The chain couples TRBV27 to TRBJ2-1, with 9 positions matching TRBD2. CDR3 length equals 19 residues. V gave up 1 base and J gave up 0 bases; unmatched junction bases: 10. Per the germline V gene, CDR1 is MNHEY and CDR2 is SMNVEV (reference sequence). CDR3 nucleotide sequence: TGTGCCAGCAGTTTATGGTTTCTAGCGGGATCAAGCTCCTACAATGAGCAGTTCTTC. Residues: CASSLWFLAGSSSYNEQFF.